This TCR beta chain was recovered during a study of blood T cell repertoires in COVID-19. Study-level information: Samples taken during acute and convalescent COVID-19 were collected in the United States, Italy and Spain. T cells, B-cell-depleted T cells, or PBMCs provided the cDNA or gDNA that served as material.

Method: immunoSEQ multiplex PCR; TCRdb's copy keeps in-frame clones and lacks some. The sample lists approximately 300,000 clones; approximately 81% were seen once. V dropped 5 bases and J dropped 5 bases, with 10 bases sitting between them. Germline V gives CDR1 LNHDA, CDR2 SQIVND (reference sequence). This CDR3 contains 13 residues. The chain employs TRBV19 and TRBJ1-5; a possible D gene is TRBD1 (6 bases). The TCR comes from a woman aged 25 to 39 who had been exposed to COVID-19. The sequencing input was PBMCs or T cells enriched from blood (not recorded which). CDR3 residues: CASSDQGYQPQHF. The DNA of the CDR3 is TGTGCCAGTAGTGATCAGGGGTATCAGCCCCAGCATTTT.